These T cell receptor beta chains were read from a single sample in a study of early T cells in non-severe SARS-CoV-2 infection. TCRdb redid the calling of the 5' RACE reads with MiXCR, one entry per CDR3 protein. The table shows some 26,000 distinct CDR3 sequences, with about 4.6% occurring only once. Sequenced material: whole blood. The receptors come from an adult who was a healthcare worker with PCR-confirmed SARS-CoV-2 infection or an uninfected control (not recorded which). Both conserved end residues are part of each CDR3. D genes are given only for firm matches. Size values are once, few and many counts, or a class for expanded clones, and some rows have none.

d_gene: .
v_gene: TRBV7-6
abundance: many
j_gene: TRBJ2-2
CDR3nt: TGTGCCAGCAGCAAAGCAGGGTTCGGGGAGCTGTTTTTT
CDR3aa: CASSKAGFGELFF

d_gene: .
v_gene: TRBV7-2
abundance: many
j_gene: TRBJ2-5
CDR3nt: TGTGCCAGCAGGTTAGCAGGGCAGAAAGAGACCCAGTACTTC
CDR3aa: CASRLAGQKETQYF

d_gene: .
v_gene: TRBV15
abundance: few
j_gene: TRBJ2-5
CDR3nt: TGTGCCACCAGCAGGGCCCGTGGGGAGACCCAGTACTTC
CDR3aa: CATSRARGETQYF

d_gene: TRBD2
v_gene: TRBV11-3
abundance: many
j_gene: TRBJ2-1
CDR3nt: TGTGCCAGCAGCCGTGGTGGAGCGGGAGCAAATGAGCAGTTCTTC
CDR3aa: CASSRGGAGANEQFF

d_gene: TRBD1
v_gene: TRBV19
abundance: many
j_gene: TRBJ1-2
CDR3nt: TGTGCCAGTAGTTCCGATCCCGGGACAGCCTATGGCTACACCTTC
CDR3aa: CASSSDPGTAYGYTF

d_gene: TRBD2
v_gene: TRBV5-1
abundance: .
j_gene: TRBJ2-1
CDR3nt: TGCGCCAGCAGCTTGACTAGCGCAGACAATGAGCAGTTCTTC
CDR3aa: CASSLTSADNEQFF

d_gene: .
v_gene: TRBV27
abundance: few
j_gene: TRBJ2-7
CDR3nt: TGTGCCAGCAGTCTACAGGGTTCTTACGAGCAGTACTTC
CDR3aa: CASSLQGSYEQYF

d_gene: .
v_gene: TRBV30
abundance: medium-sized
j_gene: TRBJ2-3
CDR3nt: TGTGCCGGGAGCCCTATCATTAGCACAGATACGCAGTATTTT
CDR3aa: CAGSPIISTDTQYF

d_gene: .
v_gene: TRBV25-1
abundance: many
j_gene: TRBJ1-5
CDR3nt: TGTGCCAGCAGTGAATGGTTCGGGCCCCAGCATTTT
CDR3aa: CASSEWFGPQHF

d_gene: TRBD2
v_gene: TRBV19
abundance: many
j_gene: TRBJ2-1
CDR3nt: TGTGCCAGTAGTCCCTTTAGCGGGAGGGTCTTCAATGAGCAGTTCTTC
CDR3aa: CASSPFSGRVFNEQFF

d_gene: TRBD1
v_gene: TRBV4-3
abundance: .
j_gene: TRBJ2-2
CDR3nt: TGCGCCAGCAGCCCAGACAGGGGAGACACCGGGGAGCTGTTTTTT
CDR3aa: CASSPDRGDTGELFF

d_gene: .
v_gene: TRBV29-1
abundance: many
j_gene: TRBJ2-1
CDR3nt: TGCAGCGTTGGGGCTAGCCCGGGTCAGTTCTTC
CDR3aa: CSVGASPGQFF

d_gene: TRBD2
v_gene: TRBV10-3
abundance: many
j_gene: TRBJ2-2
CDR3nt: TGTGCCATTCCCACCGAACCTACGGGAGGCGGCGGGGAGCTGTTTTTT
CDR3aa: CAIPTEPTGGGGELFF

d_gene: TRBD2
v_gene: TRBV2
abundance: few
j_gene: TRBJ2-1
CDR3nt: TGTGTCAGCAGTGAAGCTGGGACTAGAAATGAGCAGTTCTTC
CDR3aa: CVSSEAGTRNEQFF

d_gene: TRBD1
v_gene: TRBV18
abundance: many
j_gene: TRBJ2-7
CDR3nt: TGTGCCAGCTCACGCCCCGGGACAGGGGCCGTCGAGCAGTACTTC
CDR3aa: CASSRPGTGAVEQYF

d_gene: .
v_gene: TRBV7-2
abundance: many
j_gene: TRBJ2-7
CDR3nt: TGTGCCAGCAGCTTAGAGTACTTTTACGAGCAGTACTTC
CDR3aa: CASSLEYFYEQYF

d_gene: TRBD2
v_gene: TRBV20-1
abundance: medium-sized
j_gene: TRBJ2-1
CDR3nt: TGCAGTGCTAGAGATCTAGCGGGACAAAACAATGAGCAGTTCTTC
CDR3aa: CSARDLAGQNNEQFF

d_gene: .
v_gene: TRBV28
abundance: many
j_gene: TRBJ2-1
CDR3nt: TGTGCCAGCAGCTACGACAGCTCCTACAATGAGCAGTTCTTC
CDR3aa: CASSYDSSYNEQFF